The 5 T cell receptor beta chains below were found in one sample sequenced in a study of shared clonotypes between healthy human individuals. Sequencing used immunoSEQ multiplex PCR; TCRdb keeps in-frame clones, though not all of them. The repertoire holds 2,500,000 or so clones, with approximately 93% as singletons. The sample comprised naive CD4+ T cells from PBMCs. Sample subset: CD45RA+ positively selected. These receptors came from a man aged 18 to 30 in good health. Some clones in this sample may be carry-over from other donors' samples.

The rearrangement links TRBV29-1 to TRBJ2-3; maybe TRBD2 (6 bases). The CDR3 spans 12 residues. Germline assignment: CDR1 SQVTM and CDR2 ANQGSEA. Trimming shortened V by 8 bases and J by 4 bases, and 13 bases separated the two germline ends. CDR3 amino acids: CSRRRAADTQYF. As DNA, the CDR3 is TGCAGCCGGAGGAGGGCCGCAGATACGCAGTATTTT.

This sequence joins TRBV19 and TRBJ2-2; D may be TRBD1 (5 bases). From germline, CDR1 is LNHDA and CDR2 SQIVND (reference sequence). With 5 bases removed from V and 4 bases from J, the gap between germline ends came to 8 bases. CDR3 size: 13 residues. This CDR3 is CASSARATGELFF. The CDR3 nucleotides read TGTGCCAGTAGTGCCAGGGCCACCGGGGAGCTGTTTTTT.

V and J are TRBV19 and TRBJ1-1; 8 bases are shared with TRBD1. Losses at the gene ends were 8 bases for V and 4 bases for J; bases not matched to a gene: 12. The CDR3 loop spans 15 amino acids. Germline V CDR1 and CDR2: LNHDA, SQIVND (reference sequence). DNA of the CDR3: TGTGCCAGTTCGAATACAGGGGGTATTGGCACTGAAGCTTTCTTT. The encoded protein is CASSNTGGIGTEAFF.

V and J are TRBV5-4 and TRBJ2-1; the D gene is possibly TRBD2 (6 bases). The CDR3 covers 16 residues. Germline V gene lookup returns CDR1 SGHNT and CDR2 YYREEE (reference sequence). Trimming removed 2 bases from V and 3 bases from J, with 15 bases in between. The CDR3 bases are TGTGCCAGCAGCTTTACCCGGGGACTCTACTACAATGAGCAGTTCTTC. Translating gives CASSFTRGLYYNEQFF.

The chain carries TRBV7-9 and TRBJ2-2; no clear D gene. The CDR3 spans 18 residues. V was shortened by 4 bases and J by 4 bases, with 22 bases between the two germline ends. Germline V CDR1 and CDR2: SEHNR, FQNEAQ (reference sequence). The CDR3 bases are TGTGCCAGCAGCTATATTGGGAAGCGCGTACGTGGCACCGGGGAGCTGTTTTTT. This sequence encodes CASSYIGKRVRGTGELFF.